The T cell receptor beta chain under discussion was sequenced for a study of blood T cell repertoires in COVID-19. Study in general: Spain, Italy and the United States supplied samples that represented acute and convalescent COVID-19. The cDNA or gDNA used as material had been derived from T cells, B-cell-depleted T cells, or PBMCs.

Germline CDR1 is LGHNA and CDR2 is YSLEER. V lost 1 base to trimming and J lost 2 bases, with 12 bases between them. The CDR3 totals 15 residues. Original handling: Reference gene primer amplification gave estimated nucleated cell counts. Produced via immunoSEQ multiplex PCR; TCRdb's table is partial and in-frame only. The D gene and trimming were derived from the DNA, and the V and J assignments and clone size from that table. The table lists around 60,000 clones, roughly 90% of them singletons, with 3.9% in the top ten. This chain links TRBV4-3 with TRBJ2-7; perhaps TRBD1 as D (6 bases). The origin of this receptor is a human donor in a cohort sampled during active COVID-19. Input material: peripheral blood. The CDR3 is CASSQGTGSTYEQYF. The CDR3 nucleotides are TGCGCCAGCAGCCAAGGAACAGGGTCAACCTACGAGCAGTACTTC.